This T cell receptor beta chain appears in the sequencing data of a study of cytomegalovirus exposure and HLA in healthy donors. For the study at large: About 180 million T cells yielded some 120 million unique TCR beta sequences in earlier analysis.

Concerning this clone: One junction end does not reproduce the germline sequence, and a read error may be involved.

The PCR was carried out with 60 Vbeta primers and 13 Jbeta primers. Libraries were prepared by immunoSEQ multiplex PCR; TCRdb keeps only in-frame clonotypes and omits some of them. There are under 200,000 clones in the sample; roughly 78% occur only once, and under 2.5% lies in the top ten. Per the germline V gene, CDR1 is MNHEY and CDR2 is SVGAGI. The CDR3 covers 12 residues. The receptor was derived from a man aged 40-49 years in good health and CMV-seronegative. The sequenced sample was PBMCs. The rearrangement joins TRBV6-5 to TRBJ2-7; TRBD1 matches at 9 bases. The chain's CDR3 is CASSEAGTGIHF. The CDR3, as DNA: TGTGCCAGCAGTGAAGCGGGGACAGGGATTCATTTC.